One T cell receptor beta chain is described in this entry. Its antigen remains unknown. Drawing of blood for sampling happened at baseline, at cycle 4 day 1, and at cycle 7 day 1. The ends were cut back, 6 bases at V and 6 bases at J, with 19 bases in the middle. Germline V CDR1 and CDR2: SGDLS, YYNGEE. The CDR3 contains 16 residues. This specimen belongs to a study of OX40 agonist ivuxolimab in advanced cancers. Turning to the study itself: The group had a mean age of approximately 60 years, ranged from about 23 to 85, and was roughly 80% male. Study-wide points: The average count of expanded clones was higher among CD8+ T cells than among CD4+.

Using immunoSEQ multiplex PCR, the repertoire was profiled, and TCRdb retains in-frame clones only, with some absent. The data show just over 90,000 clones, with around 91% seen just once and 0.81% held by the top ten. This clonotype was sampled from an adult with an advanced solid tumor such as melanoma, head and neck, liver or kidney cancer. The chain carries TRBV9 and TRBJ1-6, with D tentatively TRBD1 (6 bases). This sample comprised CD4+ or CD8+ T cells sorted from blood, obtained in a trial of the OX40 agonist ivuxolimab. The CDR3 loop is CASTSAQGGGNSPLHF. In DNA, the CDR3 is TGTGCCAGCACCTCGGCCCAAGGAGGGGGTAATTCACCCCTCCACTTT. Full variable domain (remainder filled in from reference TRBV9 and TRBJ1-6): DSGVTQTPKHLITATGQRVTLRCSPRSGDLSVYWYQQSLDQGLQFLIQYYNGEERAKGNILERFSAQQFPDLHSELNLSSLELGDSALYFCASTSAQGGGNSPLHFGNGTRLTVT.